These T cell receptor beta chains were read from a single sample in a study of blood T cell repertoires in COVID-19. Sequencing used immunoSEQ multiplex PCR; TCRdb keeps in-frame clones, though not all of them. The sample lists approximately 110,000 clones, about 85% occurring once. The sequenced sample consisted of peripheral blood. These receptors came from a woman aged 55 to 70 with COVID-19, enrolled during active disease. Each CDR3 is given with its conserved first and last residue. Each record gives: V gene, CDR3 protein.

V gene: TRBV19; CDR3 protein: CASSFPGADNEQFF
V gene: TRBV7-7; CDR3 protein: CASSLAVSGPGTDTQYF
V gene: TRBV19; CDR3 protein: CASTPRRAGGASKGFNEQFF
V gene: TRBV19; CDR3 protein: CASSGVGGSNQPQHF
V gene: TRBV18; CDR3 protein: CASSPGGDRSWQPQHF
V gene: TRBV11-2; CDR3 protein: CASSFQSDQPQHF
V gene: TRBV6-5; CDR3 protein: CASSRDYQETQYF
V gene: TRBV7-2; CDR3 protein: CASSFSTASYEQYF
V gene: TRBV6-2/TRBV6-3; CDR3 protein: CASSYLGGSYEQYF
V gene: TRBV5-4; CDR3 protein: CASRVQGANTGELFF
V gene: TRBV5-6; CDR3 protein: CASSLGVGDTEAFF
V gene: TRBV19; CDR3 protein: CASSSRDSYSNQPQHF
V gene: TRBV10-3; CDR3 protein: CAISRQGTDYGYTF
V gene: TRBV19; CDR3 protein: CASSILDGGYEQYF
V gene: TRBV7-9; CDR3 protein: CATSGGAGETQYF
V gene: TRBV6-5; CDR3 protein: CASSSNGGGAVYEQYF
V gene: TRBV27; CDR3 protein: CASSLSTGYNEQFF
V gene: TRBV7-3; CDR3 protein: CASSLGSEQFF
V gene: TRBV2; CDR3 protein: CASSAGVGTDTQYF
V gene: TRBV6-5; CDR3 protein: CASSDTGTQGREQYF
V gene: TRBV27; CDR3 protein: CASRKQGRDGYTF
V gene: TRBV6-5; CDR3 protein: CASRRGQSYTDTQYF
V gene: TRBV6-1; CDR3 protein: CASNLQGNEAFF
V gene: TRBV7-3; CDR3 protein: CASSFRGEGTDTQYF
V gene: TRBV4-3; CDR3 protein: CASSPGGGQPQHF
V gene: TRBV11-2; CDR3 protein: CASSLDAGAWEKLFF
V gene: TRBV25-1; CDR3 protein: CASGDRGLGYTF
V gene: TRBV5-4; CDR3 protein: CASSLDRAAYGYTF
V gene: TRBV6-5; CDR3 protein: CASSYLTGGSQPQHF
V gene: TRBV21-1; CDR3 protein: CASSKYRGQAQGYTF
V gene: TRBV10-3; CDR3 protein: CAIRTYLSGGGPDTQYF
V gene: TRBV6-5; CDR3 protein: CASRQGQGNTIYF
V gene: TRBV19; CDR3 protein: CASSINRAETGNTIYF
V gene: TRBV29-1; CDR3 protein: CSVGRDSTTGELFF
V gene: TRBV5-1; CDR3 protein: CASSLISIENTEAFF
V gene: TRBV18; CDR3 protein: CASSMGSGEKLFF
V gene: TRBV27; CDR3 protein: CASSLANTGELFF
V gene: TRBV11-1; CDR3 protein: CASSFLAGASTDTQYF
V gene: TRBV18; CDR3 protein: CASSPNRDRGVSPLHF
V gene: TRBV7-2; CDR3 protein: CASSLASLSYEQYF
V gene: TRBV10-3; CDR3 protein: CAISPDRVTGELFF
V gene: TRBV18; CDR3 protein: CASSSRLAGQETQYF
V gene: TRBV5-1; CDR3 protein: CASSMSDRGHGNTIYF
V gene: TRBV24-1; CDR3 protein: CATSGPGLANYNEQFF
V gene: TRBV23-1; CDR3 protein: CATRETNYGYTF
V gene: TRBV7-9; CDR3 protein: CASSLQTTYEQYF
V gene: TRBV2; CDR3 protein: CASTGQGASYGYTF
V gene: TRBV7-9; CDR3 protein: CASGRTDRATGELFF
V gene: TRBV6-1; CDR3 protein: CASSEGSHNYGYTF